The rows below give T cell receptor beta chains drawn from one sample of a study of OX40 agonist ivuxolimab in advanced cancers. Profiled with immunoSEQ multiplex PCR; TCRdb holds only in-frame clones, not every one. This sample yields under 25,000 clones, of which around 82% are seen a single time; roughly 30% belongs to the top ten. The sample here was CD4+ or CD8+ T cells sorted from blood, taken in a trial of the OX40 agonist ivuxolimab. The receptors come from an adult with an advanced solid tumor such as melanoma, head and neck, liver or kidney cancer. CDR3s include the opening cysteine and the closing phenylalanine or tryptophan. The D gene is left open where the match is weak. Size tells how often a clone was seen (once, few, many) or the class of an expanded clone, and some rows leave it out.

cdr3_nt cdr3_aa clone_size v_call d_call j_call
TGTGCCAGCAGTGAACAGGGATTTAGCACAGATACGCAGTATTTT CASSEQGFSTDTQYF NA TRBV2 NA TRBJ2-3
TGTGCCAGCAGCCCGGAGGGAGGATTCTCGGGTGGCTACACCTTC CASSPEGGFSGGYTF NA TRBV5-4 NA TRBJ1-2
TGTGCCAGTAGTATAGGGACAGGGGAGACCCAGTACTTC CASSIGTGETQYF NA TRBV19 TRBD1 TRBJ2-5
TGTGCCAGCAGCCAAGCGGGACTAGCCTACAATGAGCAGTTCTTC CASSQAGLAYNEQFF NA TRBV14 TRBD2 TRBJ2-1
TGCGCCAGCAGGGTCGTGGGCTCCTACGAGCAGTACTTC CASRVVGSYEQYF NA TRBV5-1 NA TRBJ2-7
TGCGCCAGCAGCCCAGGCCTAGCGGGGCCGTACGAGCAGTACTTC CASSPGLAGPYEQYF NA TRBV5-1 TRBD2 TRBJ2-7
TGCAGCGTTCGGGGGCTGAACACTGAAGCTTTCTTT CSVRGLNTEAFF NA TRBV29-1 NA TRBJ1-1
TGTGCCAGTAGTATAGGACAGGACGGTAGCAATCAGCCCCAGCATTTT CASSIGQDGSNQPQHF NA TRBV19 NA TRBJ1-5
TGTGCCAGCAGCCCCCCTCCGGCCAATGAGCAGTTCTTC CASSPPPANEQFF once TRBV7-8 NA TRBJ2-1
TGTGCCAGCAGTCCAGACAGCGGAGGCACAGATACGCAGTATTTT CASSPDSGGTDTQYF NA TRBV2 NA TRBJ2-3
TGTGCCAGCAGCGTAGCTATGGGGAGCTCTGGAAACACCATATATTTT CASSVAMGSSGNTIYF few TRBV9 NA TRBJ1-3
TGCGCCAGCCGGACAGAGGAAGGCCACACTGAAGCTTTCTTT CASRTEEGHTEAFF NA TRBV5-1 NA TRBJ1-1
TGTGCCAGCAGCCCGGACACCCAACTAAATGAGCAGTTCTTC CASSPDTQLNEQFF NA TRBV2 NA TRBJ2-1
TGCAGCGTGGTAAGGACTAGCGGCTCCTACGAGCAGTACTTC CSVVRTSGSYEQYF NA TRBV29-1 TRBD2 TRBJ2-7
TGTGCCAGCAGCCCTGGGGGGGAAGGACACCCCAGGAGCTACAATGAGCAGTTCTTC CASSPGGEGHPRSYNEQFF NA TRBV7-9 TRBD2 TRBJ2-1
TGTGCCAGCAGTGAAGGATGGGGGACCTATGGCTACACCTTC CASSEGWGTYGYTF few TRBV6-1 NA TRBJ1-2
TGTGCCAGCAGCTTAGCCGTTACCTACGAGCAGTACTTC CASSLAVTYEQYF NA TRBV7-8 NA TRBJ2-7
TGTGCCAGCAGTAAACAGGGGGGGGCAAACAATGAGCAGTTCTTC CASSKQGGANNEQFF once TRBV6-5 NA TRBJ2-1
TGTGCCAGTAGTATAGCGCAGGAGATGGTTCAGCCCCAGCATTTT CASSIAQEMVQPQHF few TRBV19 NA TRBJ1-5
TGTGCCAGCAGCTTCACAGATTCTAACTATGGCTACACCTTC CASSFTDSNYGYTF NA TRBV5-5 NA TRBJ1-2
TGTGCCAGTCAGATACAGGGATCGAACGGGGAGCTGTTTTTT CASQIQGSNGELFF NA TRBV19 NA TRBJ2-2
TGTGCCAGCAGCGTGGGGACCGGGGAGCTGTTTTTT CASSVGTGELFF NA TRBV13 NA TRBJ2-2
TGTGCCAGCCAAAACAGGGGGCGAAATTCATTGGACACAGATACGCAGTATTTT CASQNRGRNSLDTDTQYF NA TRBV27 TRBD1 TRBJ2-3
TGTGCCAGTTCAGTTGGCTACGAGCAGTACTTC CASSVGYEQYF NA TRBV10-3 NA TRBJ2-7
TGTGCCAGCTCCGACCAACCGCGGAGCCGCTACAATGAGCAGTTCTTC CASSDQPRSRYNEQFF NA TRBV18 NA TRBJ2-1
TGTGCCAGCAGCTTGGTCTCGCGGGGAAAAGAGACCCAGTACTTC CASSLVSRGKETQYF few TRBV5-4 NA TRBJ2-5
TGTGCCAGCAGCCGCGTCGTAAGCAATCAGCCCCAGCATTTT CASSRVVSNQPQHF few TRBV2 NA TRBJ1-5
TGCGCCAGCAGCTCGGGCGGGACCTCGAACACTGAAGCTTTCTTT CASSSGGTSNTEAFF once TRBV5-1 NA TRBJ1-1
TGTGCCAGCGATCATCTAGCGGGGGGGTACAATGAGCAGTTCTTC CASDHLAGGYNEQFF NA TRBV2 TRBD2 TRBJ2-1
TGTGCCAGCAGCGTCCGGACCTCCATGGCAGATACGCAGTATTTT CASSVRTSMADTQYF NA TRBV9 NA TRBJ2-3
TGTGCCAGCAGTTTCGCTCCAGGGGGCCACACCTTC CASSFAPGGHTF NA TRBV6-5 TRBD1 TRBJ1-2
TGTGCCTCCCGGACAGTCATGAACACTGAAGCTTTCTTT CASRTVMNTEAFF NA TRBV19 NA TRBJ1-1